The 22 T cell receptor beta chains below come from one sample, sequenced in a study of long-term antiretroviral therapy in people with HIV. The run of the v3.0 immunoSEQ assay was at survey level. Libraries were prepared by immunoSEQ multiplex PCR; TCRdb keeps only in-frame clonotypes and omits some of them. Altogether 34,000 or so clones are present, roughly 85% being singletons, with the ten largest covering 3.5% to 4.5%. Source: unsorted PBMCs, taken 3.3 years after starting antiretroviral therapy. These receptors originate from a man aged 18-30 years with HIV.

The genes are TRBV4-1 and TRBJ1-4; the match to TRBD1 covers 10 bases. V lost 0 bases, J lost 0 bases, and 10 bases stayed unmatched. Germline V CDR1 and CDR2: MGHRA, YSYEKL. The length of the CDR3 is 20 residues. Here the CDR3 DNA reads TGCGCCAGCAGCCAAGACCCCGGACAGGGGGTGTGGGCAACTAATGAAAAACTGTTTTTT. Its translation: CASSQDPGQGVWATNEKLFF.

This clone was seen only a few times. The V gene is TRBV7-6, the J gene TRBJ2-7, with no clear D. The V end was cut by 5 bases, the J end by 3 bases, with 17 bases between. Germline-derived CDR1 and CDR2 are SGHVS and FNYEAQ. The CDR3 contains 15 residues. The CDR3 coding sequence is TGTGCCAGCAGCCACACGGTCGCATCGGGCTACGAGCAGTACTTC. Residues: CASSHTVASGYEQYF.

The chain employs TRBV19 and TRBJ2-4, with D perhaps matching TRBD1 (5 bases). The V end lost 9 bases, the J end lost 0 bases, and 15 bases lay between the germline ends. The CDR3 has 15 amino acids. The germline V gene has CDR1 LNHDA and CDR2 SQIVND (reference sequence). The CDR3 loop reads CASLGVGAAKNIQYF. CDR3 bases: TGTGCCAGCCTTGGGGTAGGGGCAGCCAAAAACATTCAGTACTTC. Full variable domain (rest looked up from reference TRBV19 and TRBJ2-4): DGGITQSPKYLFRKEGQNVTLSCEQNLNHDAMYWYRQDPGQGLRLIYYSQIVNDFQKGDIAEGYSVSREKKESFPLTVTSAQKNPTAFYLCASLGVGAAKNIQYFGAGTRLSVL.

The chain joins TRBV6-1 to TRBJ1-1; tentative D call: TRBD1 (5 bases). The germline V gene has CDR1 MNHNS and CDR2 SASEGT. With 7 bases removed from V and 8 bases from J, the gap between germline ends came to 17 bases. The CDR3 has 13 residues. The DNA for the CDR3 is TGTGCCAGCACCCCCCAGACCAACAGGGAAGCTTTCTTT. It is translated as CASTPQTNREAFF.

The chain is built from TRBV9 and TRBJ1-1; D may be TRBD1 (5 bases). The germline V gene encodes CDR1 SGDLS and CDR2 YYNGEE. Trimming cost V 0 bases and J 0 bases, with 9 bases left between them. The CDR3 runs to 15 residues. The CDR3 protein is CASSVVGGMNTEAFF. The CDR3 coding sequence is TGTGCCAGCAGCGTAGTGGGGGGAATGAACACTGAAGCTTTCTTT. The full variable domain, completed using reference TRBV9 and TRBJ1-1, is DSGVTQTPKHLITATGQRVTLRCSPRSGDLSVYWYQQSLDQGLQFLIQYYNGEERAKGNILERFSAQQFPDLHSELNLSSLELGDSALYFCASSVVGGMNTEAFFGQGTRLTVV.

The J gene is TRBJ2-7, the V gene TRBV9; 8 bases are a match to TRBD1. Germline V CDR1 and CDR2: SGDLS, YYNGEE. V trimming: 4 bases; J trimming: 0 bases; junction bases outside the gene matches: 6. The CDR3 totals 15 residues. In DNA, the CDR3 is TGTGCCAGCAGCTTCCGGGACAGGAGCTCCTACGAGCAGTACTTC. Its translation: CASSFRDRSSYEQYF.

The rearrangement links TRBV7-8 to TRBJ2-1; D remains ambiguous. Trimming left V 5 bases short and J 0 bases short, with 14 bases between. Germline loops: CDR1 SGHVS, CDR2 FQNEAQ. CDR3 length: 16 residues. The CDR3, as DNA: TGTGCCAGCAGCGCCAAGATCAGTCCCTCCTACAATGAGCAGTTCTTC. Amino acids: CASSAKISPSYNEQFF.

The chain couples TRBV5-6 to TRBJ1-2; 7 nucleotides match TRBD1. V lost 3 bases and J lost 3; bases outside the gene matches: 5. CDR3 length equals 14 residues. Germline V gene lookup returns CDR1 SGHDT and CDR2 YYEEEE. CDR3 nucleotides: TGTGCCAGCAGCTCACCGGGACAGTACTATGGCTACACCTTC. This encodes CASSSPGQYYGYTF.

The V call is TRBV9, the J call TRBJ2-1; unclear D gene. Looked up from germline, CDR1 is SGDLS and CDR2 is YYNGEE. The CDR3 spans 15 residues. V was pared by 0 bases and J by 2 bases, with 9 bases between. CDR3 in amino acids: CASSVDLNPYNEQFF. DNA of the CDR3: TGTGCCAGCAGCGTAGACTTAAACCCCTACAATGAGCAGTTCTTC. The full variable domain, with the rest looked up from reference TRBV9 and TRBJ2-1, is DSGVTQTPKHLITATGQRVTLRCSPRSGDLSVYWYQQSLDQGLQFLIQYYNGEERAKGNILERFSAQQFPDLHSELNLSSLELGDSALYFCASSVDLNPYNEQFFGPGTRLTVL.

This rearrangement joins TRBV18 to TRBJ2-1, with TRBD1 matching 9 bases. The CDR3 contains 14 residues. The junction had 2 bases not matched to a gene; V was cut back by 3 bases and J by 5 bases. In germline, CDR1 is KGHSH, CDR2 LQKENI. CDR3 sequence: CASSPGQGHNEQFF. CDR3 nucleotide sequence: TGTGCCAGCTCACCGGGACAGGGTCACAATGAGCAGTTCTTC. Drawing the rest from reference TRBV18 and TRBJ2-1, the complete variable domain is NAGVMQNPRHLVRRRGQEARLRCSPMKGHSHVYWYRQLPEEGLKFMVYLQKENIIDESGMPKERFSAEFPKEGPSILRIQQVVRGDSAAYFCASSPGQGHNEQFFGPGTRLTVL.

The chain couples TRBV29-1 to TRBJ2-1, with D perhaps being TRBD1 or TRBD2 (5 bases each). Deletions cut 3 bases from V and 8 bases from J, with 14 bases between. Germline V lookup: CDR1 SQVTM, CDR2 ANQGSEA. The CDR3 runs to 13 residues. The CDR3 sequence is CSVDAGRGDEQFF. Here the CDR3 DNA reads TGCAGCGTTGACGCAGGGAGAGGGGATGAGCAGTTCTTC.

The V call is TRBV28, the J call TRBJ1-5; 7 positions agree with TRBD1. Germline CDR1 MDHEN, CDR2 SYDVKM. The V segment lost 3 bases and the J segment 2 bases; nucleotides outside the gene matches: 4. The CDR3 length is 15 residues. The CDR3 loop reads CASSFPRGGNQPQHF. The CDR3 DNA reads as TGTGCCAGCAGTTTCCCCAGGGGGGGCAATCAGCCCCAGCATTTT.

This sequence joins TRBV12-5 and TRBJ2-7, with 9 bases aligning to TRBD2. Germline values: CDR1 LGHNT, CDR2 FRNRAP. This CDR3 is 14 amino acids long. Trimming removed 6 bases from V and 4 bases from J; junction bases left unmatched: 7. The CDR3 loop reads CASGSSGSQYEQYF. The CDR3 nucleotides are TGTGCTAGTGGGAGTAGCGGGAGTCAGTACGAGCAGTACTTC.

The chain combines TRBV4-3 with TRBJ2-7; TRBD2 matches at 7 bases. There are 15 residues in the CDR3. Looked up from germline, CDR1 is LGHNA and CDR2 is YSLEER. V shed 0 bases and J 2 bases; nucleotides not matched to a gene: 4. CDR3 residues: CASSQDYGRTYEQYF. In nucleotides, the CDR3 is TGCGCCAGCAGCCAAGATTACGGGAGGACCTACGAGCAGTACTTC.

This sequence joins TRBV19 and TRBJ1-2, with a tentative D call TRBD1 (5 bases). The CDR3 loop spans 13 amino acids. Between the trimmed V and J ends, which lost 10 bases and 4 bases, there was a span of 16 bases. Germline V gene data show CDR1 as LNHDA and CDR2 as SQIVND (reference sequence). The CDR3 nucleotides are TGTGCCACCAAAGCGGGGCCCTCCTATGGCTACACCTTC. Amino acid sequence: CATKAGPSYGYTF.

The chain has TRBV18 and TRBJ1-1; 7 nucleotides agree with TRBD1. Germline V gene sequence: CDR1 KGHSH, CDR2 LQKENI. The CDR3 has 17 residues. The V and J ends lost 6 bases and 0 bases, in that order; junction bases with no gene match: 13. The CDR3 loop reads CASSRDRARFMNTEAFF. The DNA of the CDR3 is TGTGCCAGCTCGCGCGACAGGGCTAGGTTCATGAACACTGAAGCTTTCTTT.

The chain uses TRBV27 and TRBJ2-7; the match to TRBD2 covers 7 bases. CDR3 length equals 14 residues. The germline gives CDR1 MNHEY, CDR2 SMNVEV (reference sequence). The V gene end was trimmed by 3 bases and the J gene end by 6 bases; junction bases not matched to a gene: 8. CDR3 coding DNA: TGTGCCAGCAGTTTGGGCGCGGGAGTTAGCGAGCAGTACTTC. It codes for CASSLGAGVSEQYF.

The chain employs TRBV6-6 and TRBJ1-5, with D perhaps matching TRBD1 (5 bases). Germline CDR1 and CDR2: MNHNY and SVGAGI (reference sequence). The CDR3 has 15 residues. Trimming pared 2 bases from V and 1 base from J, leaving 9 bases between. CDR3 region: CASSYLTESNQPQHF. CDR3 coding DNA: TGTGCCAGCAGTTACCTGACAGAAAGCAATCAGCCCCAGCATTTT.

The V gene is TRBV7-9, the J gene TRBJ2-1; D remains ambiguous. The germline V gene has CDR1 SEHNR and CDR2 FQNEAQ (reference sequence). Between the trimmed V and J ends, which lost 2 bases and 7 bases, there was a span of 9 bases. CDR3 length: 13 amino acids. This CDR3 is CASSLRPQNEQFF. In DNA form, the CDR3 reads TGTGCCAGCAGCTTAAGGCCTCAGAATGAGCAGTTCTTC.

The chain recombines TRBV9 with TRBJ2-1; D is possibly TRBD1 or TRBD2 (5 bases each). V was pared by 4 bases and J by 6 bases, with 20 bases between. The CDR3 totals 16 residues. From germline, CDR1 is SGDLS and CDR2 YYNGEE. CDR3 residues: CASSSSLDSGSNEQFF. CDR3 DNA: TGTGCCAGCAGCTCATCCTTAGATTCAGGGAGCAATGAGCAGTTCTTC.

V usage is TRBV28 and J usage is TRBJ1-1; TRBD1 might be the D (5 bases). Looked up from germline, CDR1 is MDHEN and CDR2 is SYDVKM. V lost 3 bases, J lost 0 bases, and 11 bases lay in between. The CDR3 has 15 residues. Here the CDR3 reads CASSFMGRLNTEAFF. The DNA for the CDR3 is TGTGCCAGCAGTTTTATGGGACGCCTGAACACTGAAGCTTTCTTT. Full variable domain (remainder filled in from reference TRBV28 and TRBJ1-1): DVKVTQSSRYLVKRTGEKVFLECVQDMDHENMFWYRQDPGLGLRLIYFSYDVKMKEKGDIPEGYSVSREKKERFSLILESASTNQTSMYLCASSFMGRLNTEAFFGQGTRLTVV.

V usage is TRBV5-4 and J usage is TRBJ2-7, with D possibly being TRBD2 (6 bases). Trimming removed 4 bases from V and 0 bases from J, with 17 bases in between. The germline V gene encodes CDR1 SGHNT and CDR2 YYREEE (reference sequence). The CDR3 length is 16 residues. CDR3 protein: CASSLMGGPPSYEQYF. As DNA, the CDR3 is TGTGCCAGCAGCCTTATGGGGGGACCCCCCTCCTACGAGCAGTACTTC.